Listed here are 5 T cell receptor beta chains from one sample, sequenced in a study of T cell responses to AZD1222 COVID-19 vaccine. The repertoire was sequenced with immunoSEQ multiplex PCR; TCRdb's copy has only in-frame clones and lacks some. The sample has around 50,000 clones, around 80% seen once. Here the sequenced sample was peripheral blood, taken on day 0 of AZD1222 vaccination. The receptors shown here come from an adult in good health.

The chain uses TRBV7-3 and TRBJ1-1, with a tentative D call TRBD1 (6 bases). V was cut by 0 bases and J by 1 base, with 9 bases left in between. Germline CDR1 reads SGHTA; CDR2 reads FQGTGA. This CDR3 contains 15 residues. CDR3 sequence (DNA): TGTGCCAGCAGCTTAACCGGGACAACGAACACTGAAGCTTTCTTT. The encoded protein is CASSLTGTTNTEAFF.

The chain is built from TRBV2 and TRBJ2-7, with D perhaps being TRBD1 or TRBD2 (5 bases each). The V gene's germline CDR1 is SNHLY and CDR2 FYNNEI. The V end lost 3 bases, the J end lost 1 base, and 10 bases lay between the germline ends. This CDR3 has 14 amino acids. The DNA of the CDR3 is TGTGCCAGCAGTGATTTAGGGGAGTCCTACGAGCAGTACTTC. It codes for CASSDLGESYEQYF. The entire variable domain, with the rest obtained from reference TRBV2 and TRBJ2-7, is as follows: EPEVTQTPSHQVTQMGQEVILRCVPISNHLYFYWYRQILGQKVEFLVSFYNNEISEKSEIFDDQFSVERPDGSNFTLKIRSTKLEDSAMYFCASSDLGESYEQYFGPGTRLTVT.

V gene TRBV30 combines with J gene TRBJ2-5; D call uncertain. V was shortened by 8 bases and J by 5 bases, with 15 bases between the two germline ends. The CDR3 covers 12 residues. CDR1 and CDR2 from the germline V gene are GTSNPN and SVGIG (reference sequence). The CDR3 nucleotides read TGTGCCACCCACAGAGCCGGGGAGACCCAGTACTTC. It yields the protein CATHRAGETQYF.

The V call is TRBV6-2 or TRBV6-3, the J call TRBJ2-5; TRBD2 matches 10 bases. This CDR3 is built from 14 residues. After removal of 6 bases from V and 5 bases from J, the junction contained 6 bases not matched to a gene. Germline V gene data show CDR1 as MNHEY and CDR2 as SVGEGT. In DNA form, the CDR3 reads TGTGCCAGCAGCCTAGCGGGGGTCCGGGAGACCCAGTACTTC. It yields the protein CASSLAGVRETQYF.

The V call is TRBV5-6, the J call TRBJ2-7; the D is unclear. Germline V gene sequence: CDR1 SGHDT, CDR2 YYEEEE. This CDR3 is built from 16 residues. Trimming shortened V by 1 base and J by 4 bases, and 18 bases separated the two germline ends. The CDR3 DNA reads TGTGCCAGCAGCTTGAGCCAGGCCCGTTTCCTTTACGAGCAGTACTTC. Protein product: CASSLSQARFLYEQYF.